This TCR beta chain was identified in a study of CD8+ T cells in alopecia areata (dated by TCRdb to 2017 to 2018). Regarding the research as a whole: The study used high-throughput TCRbeta sequencing to examine T cell clonal expansion in alopecia areata, in both the C3H/HeJ mouse model and human patients. In humans, TCRbeta sequencing was performed on scalp tissue and on sorted CD4+ and CD8+ peripheral blood T cells from healthy controls and from patients with patchy or totalis/universalis alopecia areata. Scalp clonality was compared among normal scalp (n=4), patchy alopecia areata scalp (n=8), and alopecia totalis/universalis scalp (n=8). The RNA source kit depended on sample type: the PAXgene miRNA kit for fixed scalp, the miRNeasy kit for PBMCs, and the RNeasy kit for mouse skin. TCRbeta CDR3 regions were amplified by immunoSEQ multiplex PCR with 35 Vbeta forward and 13 Jbeta reverse primers.

Here is what the overall study found, with its caveats: Compared with normal scalp, lesional scalp, particularly in alopecia totalis/universalis, had higher clonality and more expanded CD8+ clones, which suggests antigenic drive. Unlike mouse skin, which is dominated by gammadelta T cells, normal human skin has resident alphabeta T cells that are also sequenced, and this complicates analysis of the scalp TCR repertoire. TCR sequences shared between patients were less clear than in mice, possibly partly because of HLA diversity in the patient population.

Libraries were prepared through the immunoSEQ multiplex PCR assay. RNA was extracted from all samples and reverse transcribed into cDNA, which served as template for TCR sequencing. SuperScript III was used to make first-strand cDNA, primed with a 2:1 mix of oligo-dT and random hexamers. A synthetic immune receptor repertoire was used to measure amplification bias, and any remaining bias was corrected computationally. Per the source publication's procedure: Raw reads were preprocessed to remove errors, and CDR3 was defined by IMGT conventions from the conserved cysteine to phenylalanine. Clonality was computed by normalizing Shannon entropy by log2 of the number of productive unique TCRs and subtracting the result from 1. CD4 or CD8 identity of scalp clones was inferred by cross-referencing scalp TCRbeta sequences with sorted blood CD4 and CD8 repertoires. This is the immuneACCESS table as TCRdb keeps it, with only in-frame sequences that have V and J called. A part of the clones is gone; compared with another copy, unresolved V genes explain less than half, and the rest is unexplained. The DNA gave D and trimming, while V, J and clone size come from that table. Counted in this sample were more than 95,000 clones; 55% to 80% of them appeared once. Together, the top ten hold around 2.8% of the sample.

As concerns this clone: Its antigen remains undetermined. Base-call qualities are not available, and no considerably larger clone is one nucleotide away.

From the cysteine through the phenylalanine, the CDR3 covers 13 amino acids. Only the CDR3 DNA stays, 39 bases, in frame from base 1. CDR1 and CDR2 (SGHDT, YYEEEE) derive from the germline V gene. The junction carries 7 bases between V and J, which are trimmed by 4 bases and 0 bases respectively. PBMCs were isolated by density centrifugation and stained for CD3, CD4 and CD8, after which CD4+ and CD8+ T cells were sorted on a FACSAria. Scalp biopsies and blood samples were provided by unaffected controls. What was sequenced was CD4+ T cells sorted from blood. The TCR originated in a human donor in good health. The chain is made from TRBV5-6 and TRBJ2-5; there is no confident call for the D gene. The CDR3 region: CASSPINQETQYF. In nucleotide form, the sequence is TGTGCCAGCAGCCCAATCAACCAAGAGACCCAGTACTTC.